Below are 2 T cell receptor beta chains sequenced from a single sample in a study of response to subunit inactivated influenza vaccine. TCRdb recomputed calls from the RT-PCR reads with MiXCR, one row per CDR3 protein. The sample has more than 500,000 distinct CDR3 sequences; approximately 10% are singletons. These same data were also listed under a study on T cells expressing NK-cell markers. That study reports: For TCR beta, cDNA was produced by 5'RACE template switching with UMIs.

Source: PBMCs from blood, taken on the day of vaccination. The receptors shown here come from a man aged 45 to 65 who received an inactivated influenza vaccine.

J is TRBJ2-1 and V is TRBV7-2; possible D gene TRBD2, 7 bases. CDR3 length equals 15 residues. Trimming took 2 bases from V and 9 from J, leaving 17 bases between them. Germline lookup yields CDR1 SGHTA and CDR2 FQGNSA. CDR3 residues: CASSLLGGPGSEQFF. In DNA form, the CDR3 reads TGTGCCAGCAGCTTATTGGGGGGGCCAGGGTCTGAGCAGTTCTTC.

There are many counts of this clonotype. The CDR3 DNA sequence: TGTGCCAGCAGCTCTACTAGCGTGGGGACCCAGTACTTC. Its translation: CASSSTSVGTQYF. The chain uses TRBV7-2 and TRBJ2-5; 7 bases agree with TRBD2. V trimming: 4 bases; J trimming: 7 bases; junction bases outside the gene matches: 6. CDR3 length: 13 residues. CDR1 SGHTA and CDR2 FQGNSA come from the germline V gene.